Following are 9 T cell receptor beta chains from one sample sequenced in a study of cytomegalovirus exposure and HLA in healthy donors. PCR amplification relied on 60 Vbeta primers (plus 13 Jbeta primers). Produced via immunoSEQ multiplex PCR; TCRdb's table is partial and in-frame only. The sample lists over 75,000 clones; around three quarters were seen once. The sample taken for sequencing was PBMCs. These receptors were obtained from a man in his 60s in good health and CMV-seropositive.

The CDR3 reads CASSPPAGVVEQFF. The CDR3 DNA sequence: TGTGCCAGCTCACCACCTGCAGGGGTTGTTGAGCAGTTCTTC. This rearrangement joins TRBV18 to TRBJ2-1, with D perhaps matching TRBD1 (6 bases). Germline lookup yields CDR1 KGHSH and CDR2 LQKENI. V was shortened by 0 bases and J by 9 bases, with 12 bases between the two germline ends. The CDR3 extends over 14 amino acids.

The V gene is TRBV5-4, the J gene TRBJ1-6; 7 bases are shared with TRBD1. The CDR3 totals 15 residues. Losses at the gene ends were 5 bases for V and 0 bases for J; bases not matched to a gene: 2. Germline V CDR1 and CDR2: SGHNT, YYREEE (reference sequence). CDR3 in DNA: TGTGCCAGCAGACGGGACAGCTCCTATAATTCACCCCTCCACTTT. Translated, it gives CASRRDSSYNSPLHF.

The chain is built from TRBV30 and TRBJ1-5; 10 bases agree with TRBD1. Per germline, CDR1 GTSNPN and CDR2 SVGIG (reference sequence). The length of the CDR3 is 13 residues. J gave up 3 bases and V 5 bases, and 1 base lay outside the gene matches. For the CDR3, the DNA is TGTGCCTGGGGACAGGGGGACAATCAGCCCCAGCATTTT. This encodes CAWGQGDNQPQHF.

About this clone itself: It differs at one base from a far larger clone, so likely a read error. The chain combines TRBV5-3 with TRBJ2-1; D perhaps matches TRBD2 (5 bases). TRBV5-3 is flagged as an ORF with uncertain function. The CDR3 sequence is 12 residues long. Trimming removed 8 bases at V and 8 bases at J, with 14 bases between. CDR3 sequence reads: CASAAERDEQFF. In DNA form, the CDR3 reads TGTGCCAGTGCGGCTGAGAGGGATGAGCAGTTCTTC.

This clone has only a few counts. The rearrangement joins TRBV6-1 to TRBJ2-7; the D is unclear. CDR1 is MNHNS, CDR2 SASEGT, per germline. Between the trimmed V and J ends, which lost 3 bases and 3 bases, there was a span of 6 bases. This CDR3 region has 12 residues. CDR3 nucleotides: TGTGCCAGCAGTGAGGGCAGCTACGAGCAGTACTTC. This sequence encodes CASSEGSYEQYF.

This chain uses TRBV7-2 with TRBJ2-3; D may be TRBD2 (6 bases). CDR3 length: 16 residues. Germline V gene lookup returns CDR1 SGHTA and CDR2 FQGNSA. Trimming cost V 1 base and J 4 bases, with 15 bases left between them. CDR3 region: CASSLDSVRGADTQYF. The CDR3 DNA is TGTGCCAGCAGCTTAGACAGTGTGCGGGGCGCAGATACGCAGTATTTT.

The CDR3 coding sequence is TGTGCCAGCAGCTCGCAGGGGGGTGCCGGGGAGCTGTTTTTT. Its protein product is CASSSQGGAGELFF. The J gene is TRBJ2-2, the V gene TRBV7-6; TRBD1 is a possible D gene (7 bases). The CDR3 runs to 14 residues. V shed 4 bases and J shed 6 bases, with 12 bases lying between them. CDR1 and CDR2 (germline): SGHVS, FNYEAQ.

The J gene is TRBJ1-1, the V gene TRBV7-3; D is perhaps TRBD1 (6 bases). Germline V lookup: CDR1 SGHTA, CDR2 FQGTGA. Trimming stripped 4 bases from V and 1 base from J, with 13 bases between. The CDR3 covers 15 residues. CDR3 residues: CASSSTPGANTEAFF. CDR3 coding DNA: TGTGCCAGCAGCTCTACGCCAGGGGCGAACACTGAAGCTTTCTTT.

J is TRBJ2-3 and V is TRBV7-3; TRBD2 agrees at 11 bases. The CDR3 runs to 16 residues. V shed 4 bases and J 5 bases; nucleotides not matched to a gene: 8. Germline loops: CDR1 SGHTA, CDR2 FQGTGA. The CDR3 here is CASSSLAGGARDTQYF. CDR3 bases: TGTGCCAGCAGCTCGCTAGCGGGGGGCGCGAGAGATACGCAGTATTTT.